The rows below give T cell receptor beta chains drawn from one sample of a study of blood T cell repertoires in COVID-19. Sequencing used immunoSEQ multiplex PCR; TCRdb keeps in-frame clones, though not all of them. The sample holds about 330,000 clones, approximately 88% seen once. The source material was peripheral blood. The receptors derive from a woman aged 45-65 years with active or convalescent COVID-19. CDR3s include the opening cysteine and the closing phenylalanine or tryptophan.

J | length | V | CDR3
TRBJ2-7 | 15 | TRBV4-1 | CASSQFDRDPYEQYF
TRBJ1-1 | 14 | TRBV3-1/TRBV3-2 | CASSQVGGNTEAFF
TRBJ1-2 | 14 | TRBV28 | CASSIRGRLYGYTF
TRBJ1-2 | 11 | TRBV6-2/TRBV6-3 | CASSYSYGYTF
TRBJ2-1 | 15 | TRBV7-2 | CASSSMGGSYNEQFF
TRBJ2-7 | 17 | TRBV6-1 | CASSDLFGLAGTYEQYF
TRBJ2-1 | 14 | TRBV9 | CASSADPGVALQFF
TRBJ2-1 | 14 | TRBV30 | CAWGQGFNYNEQFF
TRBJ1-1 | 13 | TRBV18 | CASSPDSYTEAFF
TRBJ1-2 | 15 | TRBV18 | CASSPSGQGIAGYTF
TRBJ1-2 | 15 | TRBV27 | CASSPLGGRRDGYTF
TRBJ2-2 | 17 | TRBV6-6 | CASSPPSLGGSTGELFF
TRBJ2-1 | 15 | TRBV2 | CASSESEGLAGEQFF
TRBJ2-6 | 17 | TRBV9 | CASSQRQGTVGANVLTF
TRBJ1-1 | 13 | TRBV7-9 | CASSRRENTEAFF
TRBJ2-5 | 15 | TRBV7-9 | CASSLRDRGEGTQYF
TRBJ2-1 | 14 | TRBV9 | CASSVTGRYNEQFF
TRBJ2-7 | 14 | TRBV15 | CATSRDKLNYEQYF
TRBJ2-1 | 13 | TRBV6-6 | CASSYTSANEQFF
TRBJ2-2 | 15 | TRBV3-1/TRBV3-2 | CASRTGSLNTGELFF
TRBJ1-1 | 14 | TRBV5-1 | CASSPRGADTEAFF
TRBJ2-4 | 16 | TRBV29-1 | CSVEDQTTLAKNIQYF
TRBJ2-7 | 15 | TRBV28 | CASRGASGRAYEQYF
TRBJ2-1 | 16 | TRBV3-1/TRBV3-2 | CASSQAAQRELYEQFF
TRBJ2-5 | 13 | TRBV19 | CASSSTSLETQYF
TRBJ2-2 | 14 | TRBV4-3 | CASSQDMYTGELFF
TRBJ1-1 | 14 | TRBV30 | CAWRTSGGSTEAFF
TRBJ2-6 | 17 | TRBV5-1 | CASSLDVGVSGANVLTF
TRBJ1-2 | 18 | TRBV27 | CASSLAVGGGPYNYGYTF
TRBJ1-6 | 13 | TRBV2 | CASIWEGHSPLHF
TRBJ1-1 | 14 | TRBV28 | CASSLGGAGTEAFF
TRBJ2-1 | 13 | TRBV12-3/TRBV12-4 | CASRLQGPHEQFF
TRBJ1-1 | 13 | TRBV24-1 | CATSDPSGTEAFF
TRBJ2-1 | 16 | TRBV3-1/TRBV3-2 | CASSQDRLAGGDEQFF
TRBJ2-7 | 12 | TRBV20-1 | CSASDFMSEQYF
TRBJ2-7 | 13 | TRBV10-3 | CAISEQTDYEQYF
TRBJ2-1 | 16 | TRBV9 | CASSASQERLVDEQFF
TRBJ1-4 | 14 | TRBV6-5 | CASSQSGLHEKLFF
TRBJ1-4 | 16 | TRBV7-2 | CASSLKGAPTNEKLFF
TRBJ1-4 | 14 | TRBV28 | CASSSGLDNEKLFF
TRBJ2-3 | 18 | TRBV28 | CASTRRLIAGGGSDTQYF
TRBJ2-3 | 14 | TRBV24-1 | CATRGQGDTDTQYF
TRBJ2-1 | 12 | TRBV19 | CATRRGTGEQFF
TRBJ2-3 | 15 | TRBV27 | CASSGTRFSTDTQYF
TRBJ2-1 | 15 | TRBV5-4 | CASSKSGRVDNEQFF
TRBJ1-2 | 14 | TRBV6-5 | CATFDFAGNYGYTF
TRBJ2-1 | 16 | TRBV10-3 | CAISGQGTGAYNEQFF
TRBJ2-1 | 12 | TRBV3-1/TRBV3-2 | CASSPLAGEQFF
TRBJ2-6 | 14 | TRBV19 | CASSSGSGANVLTF
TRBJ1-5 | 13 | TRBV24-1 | CATSQTSYQPQHF
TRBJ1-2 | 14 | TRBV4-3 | CASSLQRGGDGYTF
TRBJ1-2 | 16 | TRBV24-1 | CATSDGQGFPLRAFTF
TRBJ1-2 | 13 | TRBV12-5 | CASGPRTGSGYTF
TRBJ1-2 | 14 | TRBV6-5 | CASKKTGANYGYTF
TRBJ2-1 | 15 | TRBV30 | CAWSALGGGPQEQFF
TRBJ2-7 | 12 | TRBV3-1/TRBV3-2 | CASSQQTYEQYF
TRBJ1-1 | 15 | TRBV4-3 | CASSPSVYMNTEAFF